Listed below are T cell receptor beta chains from one sample, sequenced in a study of blood T cell repertoires in COVID-19. Assay used: immunoSEQ multiplex PCR; TCRdb lists only in-frame clones, some missing. The sample gives 100,000 to 150,000 clones, 90% to 95% of which show up once; approximately 2% is in the top ten. Sequencing was carried out using peripheral blood. Receptors originate from a man over 45 with COVID-19, enrolled during active disease. The CDR3 runs from the conserved cysteine through the conserved F or W. The order of the fields is J gene, V gene, clone size, D gene, CDR3 DNA, CDR3 protein. A D gene is named only where the DNA matches it firmly. Some rows mark clone size as missing; the rest say once, few, many or name a class of expanded clone.

J gene: TRBJ2-3; V gene: TRBV18; clone size: .; D gene: .; CDR3 DNA: TGTGCCAGCTCACCTCTGGCTAGCCGGCAGGATATGAATACGCAGTATTTT; CDR3 protein: CASSPLASRQDMNTQYF
J gene: TRBJ2-6; V gene: TRBV5-4; clone size: .; D gene: .; CDR3 DNA: TGTGCCAGTTTCCGTTCTGGGGCCAACGTCCTGACTTTC; CDR3 protein: CASFRSGANVLTF
J gene: TRBJ2-1; V gene: TRBV6-5; clone size: .; D gene: TRBD2; CDR3 DNA: TGTGCCAGCACCGGACTAGCGGGGTACAATGAGCAGTTCTTC; CDR3 protein: CASTGLAGYNEQFF
J gene: TRBJ1-4; V gene: TRBV18; clone size: .; D gene: TRBD1; CDR3 DNA: TGTGCCAGCTCACGGGACAGAGCAAATGAAAAACTGTTTTTT; CDR3 protein: CASSRDRANEKLFF
J gene: TRBJ2-2; V gene: TRBV19; clone size: .; D gene: .; CDR3 DNA: TGTGCCAGTAGCACGCAGCAGGGCACCGGGGAGCTGTTTTTT; CDR3 protein: CASSTQQGTGELFF
J gene: TRBJ1-2; V gene: TRBV9; clone size: .; D gene: .; CDR3 DNA: TGTGCCAGCAGCGTAGATACAGGGATATTGGGTGGCTACACCTTC; CDR3 protein: CASSVDTGILGGYTF
J gene: TRBJ1-1; V gene: TRBV5-1; clone size: once; D gene: .; CDR3 DNA: TGCGCCAGCAGCTTGTCCCCGGGGGGTTGGACTGAAGCTTTCTTT; CDR3 protein: CASSLSPGGWTEAFF
J gene: TRBJ2-7; V gene: TRBV28; clone size: .; D gene: .; CDR3 DNA: TGTGCCAGCAGTTTAGTCTCGGGTTACGAGCAGTACTTC; CDR3 protein: CASSLVSGYEQYF
J gene: TRBJ1-1; V gene: TRBV6-5; clone size: .; D gene: TRBD1; CDR3 DNA: TGTGCCAGCAGGGACAGGGCCAACACTGAAGCTTTCTTT; CDR3 protein: CASRDRANTEAFF
J gene: TRBJ1-5; V gene: TRBV28; clone size: few; D gene: TRBD1; CDR3 DNA: TGTGCCAGCAGTTCGTGGACAGGGAGCGGCAATCAGCCCCAGCATTTT; CDR3 protein: CASSSWTGSGNQPQHF
J gene: TRBJ1-4; V gene: TRBV6-5; clone size: .; D gene: .; CDR3 DNA: TGTGCCGGCTCAGAGGCAACTAATGAAAAACTGTTTTTT; CDR3 protein: CAGSEATNEKLFF
J gene: TRBJ2-1; V gene: TRBV10-3; clone size: .; D gene: TRBD1; CDR3 DNA: TGTGCCATCAGGACGGGACAGTACAATGAGCAGTTCTTC; CDR3 protein: CAIRTGQYNEQFF
J gene: TRBJ2-5; V gene: TRBV7-9; clone size: .; D gene: .; CDR3 DNA: TGTGCCAGCAGCTTAGCAGACAGCGTGGGGACCCAGTACTTC; CDR3 protein: CASSLADSVGTQYF
J gene: TRBJ2-4; V gene: TRBV13; clone size: .; D gene: .; CDR3 DNA: TGTGCCAGCAGCTTAGGCCCGTTCTCCCCAGGCGCCAAAAACATTCAGTACTTC; CDR3 protein: CASSLGPFSPGAKNIQYF
J gene: TRBJ2-1; V gene: TRBV30; clone size: .; D gene: TRBD2; CDR3 DNA: TGTGCCTGGAGTGTCGGGAGGGCCGGTCGGTCCAATGAGCAGTTCTTC; CDR3 protein: CAWSVGRAGRSNEQFF
J gene: TRBJ2-2; V gene: TRBV24-1; clone size: .; D gene: TRBD2; CDR3 DNA: TGTGCCACCAGTGATTTGTCGATAGCGGGAGGGCCCGGGGAGCTGTTTTTT; CDR3 protein: CATSDLSIAGGPGELFF
J gene: TRBJ1-5; V gene: TRBV18; clone size: once; D gene: .; CDR3 DNA: TGTGCCAGCTCACCAGGGGAGTATGATCAGCCCCAGCATTTT; CDR3 protein: CASSPGEYDQPQHF
J gene: TRBJ2-1; V gene: TRBV5-5; clone size: .; D gene: TRBD1; CDR3 DNA: TGTGCCAGCAGCCCTGGGACAGTTTTCAATGAGCAGTTCTTC; CDR3 protein: CASSPGTVFNEQFF
J gene: TRBJ2-3; V gene: TRBV29-1; clone size: .; D gene: TRBD2; CDR3 DNA: TGCAGCGTTGGACTAGCGCTTAGCACAGATACGCAGTATTTT; CDR3 protein: CSVGLALSTDTQYF
J gene: TRBJ2-3; V gene: TRBV6-6; clone size: .; D gene: TRBD2; CDR3 DNA: TGTGCCAGCAGTCCTTTTAGCGGGAGGGCCTTAAGTACGCAGTATTTT; CDR3 protein: CASSPFSGRALSTQYF
J gene: TRBJ2-2; V gene: TRBV19; clone size: .; D gene: TRBD2; CDR3 DNA: TGTGCCAGTAGTTATCGGACTAGCGGGAGGAGGAACACCGGGGAGCTGTTTTTT; CDR3 protein: CASSYRTSGRRNTGELFF
J gene: TRBJ2-7; V gene: TRBV28; clone size: once; D gene: .; CDR3 DNA: TGTGCCAGCAGTTCCACAGGGCGGGCCTACGAGCAGTACTTC; CDR3 protein: CASSSTGRAYEQYF
J gene: TRBJ1-1; V gene: TRBV19; clone size: .; D gene: .; CDR3 DNA: TGTGCCAGTAGTCATTTGGCAGGGTCCCCGAACACTGAAGCTTTCTTT; CDR3 protein: CASSHLAGSPNTEAFF
J gene: TRBJ1-1; V gene: TRBV3-1/TRBV3-2; clone size: few; D gene: .; CDR3 DNA: TGTGCCAGCAGCCGAATAGGGGGGGCGTACACTGAAGCTTTCTTT; CDR3 protein: CASSRIGGAYTEAFF
J gene: TRBJ1-5; V gene: TRBV28; clone size: .; D gene: TRBD1; CDR3 DNA: TGTGCCGGACAGGGACAGGCAGATCAGCCCCAGCATTTT; CDR3 protein: CAGQGQADQPQHF
J gene: TRBJ2-2; V gene: TRBV2; clone size: .; D gene: TRBD1; CDR3 DNA: TGTGCCACCGACAGGGGAGGCGCGAACACCGGGGAGCTGTTTTTT; CDR3 protein: CATDRGGANTGELFF
J gene: TRBJ2-3; V gene: TRBV27; clone size: once; D gene: .; CDR3 DNA: TGTGCCAGCAGTGCTAGGGGCCCCGCAGATACGCAGTATTTT; CDR3 protein: CASSARGPADTQYF
J gene: TRBJ2-5; V gene: TRBV5-1; clone size: .; D gene: .; CDR3 DNA: TGCGCCAGCAGCTTGGCGGGGGAGACCCAGTACTTC; CDR3 protein: CASSLAGETQYF
J gene: TRBJ2-5; V gene: TRBV10-3; clone size: once; D gene: TRBD2; CDR3 DNA: TGTGCCATCAGTGAAACTAGCGGGAGGGTCCAAGAGACCCAGTACTTC; CDR3 protein: CAISETSGRVQETQYF
J gene: TRBJ2-2; V gene: TRBV5-1; clone size: few; D gene: .; CDR3 DNA: TGCGCCAGCAGCCTAAAAACGGGGGGCGCCGGGGAGCTGTTTTTT; CDR3 protein: CASSLKTGGAGELFF
J gene: TRBJ2-3; V gene: TRBV27; clone size: .; D gene: TRBD2; CDR3 DNA: TGTGCCAGCAGTTTATTAGGGACTAGCGGGAGGGCCCCAGATACGCAGTATTTT; CDR3 protein: CASSLLGTSGRAPDTQYF
J gene: TRBJ2-4; V gene: TRBV5-1; clone size: .; D gene: .; CDR3 DNA: TGCGCCAGCAGCTTGAACAGCCCTTCGTACATTCAGTACTTC; CDR3 protein: CASSLNSPSYIQYF
J gene: TRBJ2-7; V gene: TRBV5-6; clone size: once; D gene: TRBD1; CDR3 DNA: TGTGCCAGCAGCTTGGACGGGACAGTGAGATCCTACGAGCAGTACTTC; CDR3 protein: CASSLDGTVRSYEQYF
J gene: TRBJ2-7; V gene: TRBV4-1; clone size: .; D gene: .; CDR3 DNA: TGCGCCAGCAGCCAAGATCAAAGCAGGGCCCATGCTTACGAGCAGTACTTC; CDR3 protein: CASSQDQSRAHAYEQYF
J gene: TRBJ2-3; V gene: TRBV19; clone size: .; D gene: TRBD1; CDR3 DNA: TGTGCCAGTAGCCCCCTCAGGGACAGTCGCACAGATACGCAGTATTTT; CDR3 protein: CASSPLRDSRTDTQYF
J gene: TRBJ2-6; V gene: TRBV5-1; clone size: .; D gene: .; CDR3 DNA: TGCGCCAGCAGCTTGACAGAATCTGGGGCCAACGTCCTGACTTTC; CDR3 protein: CASSLTESGANVLTF